These T cell receptor beta chains were read from a single sample in a study of blood T cell repertoires in COVID-19. TCRdb's copy holds only in-frame clones and misses some; the assay was immunoSEQ multiplex PCR. The table has around 260,000 clones, 70% to 90% seen once. The specimen sequenced was peripheral blood. These receptors were collected from a man aged 60 to 75 who had recovered from COVID-19. CDR3s leave out the opening cysteine and the closing phenylalanine or tryptophan.

TRBV25-1	TRBJ2-1	ASSEAGGTYNEQF
TRBV5-6	TRBJ1-1	ASSNRGASYTEAF
TRBV5-1	TRBJ1-4	ASSPGGTGNEKLF
TRBV2	TRBJ2-7	ASRGQSYEQY
TRBV19	TRBJ1-6	ASSIRGPNSPLH
TRBV5-1	TRBJ1-1	ASSLEAANTEAF
TRBV6-5	TRBJ1-4	ASKITGSSLF
TRBV4-1	TRBJ2-3	ASSTQEGLGLLTDTQY
TRBV23-1	TRBJ2-4	ASSHQTDRGAAKNIQY
TRBV6-4	TRBJ2-1	ASSDYGGARVDEQF
TRBV2	TRBJ1-2	ASRQASDGGYT
TRBV19	TRBJ2-1	ASSIGTYNEQF
TRBV5-1	TRBJ1-1	ASSSDSNAVNTEAF
TRBV5-5	TRBJ1-2	ASSKDRSYGYT
TRBV6-5	TRBJ2-2	ASAPSGSVGELF
TRBV5-4	TRBJ1-2	ASSLGAGQNYGYT
TRBV6-5	TRBJ1-4	ASSYYGPPSEKLF